This T cell receptor (beta chain) was identified in a study of cytomegalovirus exposure and HLA in healthy donors. This CDR3 comprises 16 residues. CDR1 is SGHNT and CDR2 is YYREEE in the germline V gene (reference sequence). Trimming at V came to 3 bases and at J to 6 bases, leaving 11 bases not matched to a gene. The study ran its PCR with 60 Vbeta and 13 Jbeta primers. Clones were read by immunoSEQ multiplex PCR, and TCRdb kept only the in-frame ones, dropping some. Here the sample spans under 200,000 clones, about 82% being singletons. The V call is TRBV5-4, the J call TRBJ1-4; 7 bases align to TRBD1. Sequencing was performed on PBMCs. This receptor was obtained from a woman aged 25-40 years in good health and CMV-seropositive. The CDR3 region is CASSSGTATGYEKLFF. CDR3 nucleotide sequence: TGTGCCAGCAGCTCCGGGACAGCGACGGGTTATGAAAAACTGTTTTTT.